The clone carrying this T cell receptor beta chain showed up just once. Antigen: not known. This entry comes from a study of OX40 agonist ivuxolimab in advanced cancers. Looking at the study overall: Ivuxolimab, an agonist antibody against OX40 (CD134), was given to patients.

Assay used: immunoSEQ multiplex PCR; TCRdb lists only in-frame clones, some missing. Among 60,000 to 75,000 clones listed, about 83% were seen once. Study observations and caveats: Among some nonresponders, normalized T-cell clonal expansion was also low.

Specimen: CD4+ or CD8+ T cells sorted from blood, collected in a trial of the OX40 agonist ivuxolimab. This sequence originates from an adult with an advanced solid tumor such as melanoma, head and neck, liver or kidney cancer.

CDR3 in amino acids: CARSLNKAAGYTF. CDR3 coding DNA: TGTGCCAGAAGCTTAAACAAGGCCGCTGGCTACACCTTC. J is TRBJ1-2 and V is TRBV7-5. TRBV7-5 is an annotated pseudogene. The CDR3 extends over 13 amino acids.